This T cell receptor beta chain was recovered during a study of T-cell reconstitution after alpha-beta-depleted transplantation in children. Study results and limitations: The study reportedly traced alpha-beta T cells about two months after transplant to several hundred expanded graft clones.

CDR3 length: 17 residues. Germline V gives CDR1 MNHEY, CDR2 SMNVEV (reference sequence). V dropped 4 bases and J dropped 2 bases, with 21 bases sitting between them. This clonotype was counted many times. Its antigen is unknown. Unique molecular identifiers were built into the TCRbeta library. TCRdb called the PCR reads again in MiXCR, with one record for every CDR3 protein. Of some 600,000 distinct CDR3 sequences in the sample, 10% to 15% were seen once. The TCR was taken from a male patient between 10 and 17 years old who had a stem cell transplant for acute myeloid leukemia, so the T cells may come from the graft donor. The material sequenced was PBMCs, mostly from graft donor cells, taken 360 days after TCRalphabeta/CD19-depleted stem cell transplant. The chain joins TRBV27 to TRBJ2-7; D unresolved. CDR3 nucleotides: TGTGCCAGCAGTTCGAACTTCGTCGGGTCGCCAGCCTACGAGCAGTACTTC. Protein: CASSSNFVGSPAYEQYF.